Each of the 28 T cell receptor beta chains below was sequenced from the same sample in a study of T cell repertoires in cytomegalovirus infection. TCRdb re-derived calls from the reads in MiXCR, one entry per CDR3 protein. The sample contains 900,000 to 950,000 distinct CDR3 sequences, 30% to 40% of which appear only once. These TCRs' antigens remain unknown. Here the sequenced sample was cultured CD8+ T cells from PBMCs, taken from culture after CMV antigen stimulation. These receptors were collected from a human donor in good health (CMV status not recorded). Some clones in this sample may be carry-over from other donors' samples.

V is TRBV19 and J is TRBJ2-1; D ambiguous. The CDR3 runs to 14 residues. Germline lookup yields CDR1 LNHDA and CDR2 SQIVND (reference sequence). V was cut by 5 bases and J by 2 bases, with 10 bases left in between. The CDR3 reads CASSPDTPYNEQFF. For the CDR3, the DNA is TGTGCCAGTAGTCCCGACACCCCCTACAATGAGCAGTTCTTC.

Remarks on this clonotype: At one boundary the junction diverges from the germline segment, which might be a read error. The chain carries TRBV4-1 and TRBJ1-2; weak D call: TRBD1 (6 bases). The CDR3 is made up of 18 amino acids. From germline, CDR1 is MGHRA and CDR2 YSYEKL. In DNA form, the CDR3 reads TGCGTCAGCACCCCAAATTTGAGGGACAAAGGGAGCAACTATGGCTACACCTTC. Residues: CVSTPNLRDKGSNYGYTF.

The rearrangement uses TRBV6-2 or TRBV6-3 and TRBJ2-3; D is uncertain. Germline CDR1 MNHEY, CDR2 SVGEGT. The CDR3 sequence is 17 residues long. Trimming pared 6 bases from V and 4 bases from J, leaving 23 bases between. CDR3 sequence reads: CASSIIKTGVWADTQYF. CDR3 DNA sequence: TGTGCCAGCAGCATTATCAAGACTGGTGTGTGGGCAGATACGCAGTATTTT.

The CDR3 region is CASSLSGGPGANVLTF. The CDR3 bases are TGTGCCAGCAGTTTATCAGGGGGGCCGGGGGCCAACGTCCTGACTTTC. V gene TRBV27 combines with J gene TRBJ2-6; the D call may be TRBD1 or TRBD2 (6 bases each). V lost 0 bases and J 4 bases, leaving 10 bases between the germline ends. From germline, CDR1 is MNHEY and CDR2 SMNVEV (reference sequence). The CDR3 runs 16 residues.

The genes are TRBV6-2 or TRBV6-3 and TRBJ1-1; D not certain. V gave up 0 bases and J gave up 10 bases, with 9 bases separating them. Germline-derived CDR1 and CDR2 are MNHEY and SVGEGT. CDR3 length equals 12 residues. As DNA, the CDR3 is TGTGCCAGCAGTTACTCGAGGACGACAGCTTTCTTT. Translated, it gives CASSYSRTTAFF.

This chain uses TRBV6-2 or TRBV6-3 with TRBJ2-1; a possible D gene is TRBD1 (5 bases). The CDR3 is made up of 11 amino acids. Trimming shortened V by 3 bases and J by 12 bases, and 9 bases separated the two germline ends. Looked up from germline, CDR1 is MNHEY and CDR2 is SVGEGT. The CDR3 DNA reads TGTGCCAGCAGTTATGGGGCTAGGCAGTTCTTC. This translates into CASSYGARQFF.

V is TRBV27 and J is TRBJ1-6; no definite D call. Trimming took off 8 bases at V and 5 bases at J, with 13 bases between the two ends. The CDR3 loop spans 14 amino acids. Germline V lookup: CDR1 MNHEY, CDR2 SMNVEV (reference sequence). Written as DNA, the CDR3 is TGTGCCAGCCGGAGGAGGGTTGATAATTCACCCCTCCACTTT. It specifies CASRRRVDNSPLHF.

The chain links TRBV6-2 or TRBV6-3 to TRBJ2-5; TRBD1 aligns across 10 bases. This CDR3 region has 15 residues. Germline trimming cut 5 bases from V and 2 bases from J; bases unmatched to any gene: 5. The germline V gene encodes CDR1 MNHEY and CDR2 SVGEGT. The DNA of the CDR3 is TGTGCCAGCAGTGACTGGGACAGGGGACAAGAGACCCAGTACTTC. Protein sequence: CASSDWDRGQETQYF.

This clonotype was observed at least ten times. J is TRBJ2-1 and V is TRBV29-1; 9 nucleotides line up with TRBD1. This CDR3 has 16 amino acids. V trimming: 5 bases; J trimming: 3 bases; junction bases outside the gene matches: 11. Germline CDR1 and CDR2: SQVTM and ANQGSEA. CDR3: CSVLSPGQGSYNEQFF. The CDR3 coding sequence is TGCAGCGTTTTATCCCCCGGACAGGGGAGCTACAATGAGCAGTTCTTC.

This clonotype was observed many times. V is TRBV6-1 and J is TRBJ2-5; the D is unclear. CDR3 size: 13 residues. The germline V gene has CDR1 MNHNS and CDR2 SASEGT. The germline V and J ends were trimmed by 4 bases and 1 base, with 7 bases remaining between them. CDR3 DNA sequence: TGTGCCAGCAGTGTCGCTTTCCAAGAGACCCAGTACTTC. Amino acid sequence: CASSVAFQETQYF.

V is TRBV7-6 and J is TRBJ2-3; D perhaps matches TRBD1 (5 bases). The CDR3 loop spans 15 amino acids. Germline CDR1 SGHVS, CDR2 FNYEAQ. Trimming left V 4 bases short and J 0 bases short, with 11 bases between. The CDR3 loop is CASSSQGRSTDTQYF. The CDR3 bases are TGTGCCAGCAGCTCCCAGGGAAGAAGCACAGATACGCAGTATTTT. Complete variable domain (other parts from reference TRBV7-6 and TRBJ2-3): GAGVSQSPRYKVTKRGQDVALRCDPISGHVSLYWYRQALGQGPEFLTYFNYEAQQDKSGLPNDRFSAERPEGSISTLTIQRTEQRDSAMYRCASSSQGRSTDTQYFGPGTRLTVL.

The rearrangement joins TRBV28 to TRBJ2-2; no firm D call. V dropped 7 bases and J dropped 1 base, with 10 bases sitting between them. Germline-derived CDR1 and CDR2 are MDHEN and SYDVKM. This CDR3 spans 14 amino acids. CDR3 loop: CASTFQLNTGELFF. CDR3 bases: TGTGCCAGCACCTTTCAGCTGAACACCGGGGAGCTGTTTTTT.

V and J are TRBV27 and TRBJ2-7; 9 positions match TRBD1. The germline CDR1 and CDR2 sequences are MNHEY and SMNVEV (reference sequence). With 3 bases clipped from V and 2 bases from J, the junction kept 11 bases outside the gene matches. The CDR3 runs 17 residues. CDR3 region: CASSFSSLTGGPYEQYF. CDR3 bases: TGTGCCAGCAGTTTTTCATCGCTTACAGGGGGCCCCTACGAGCAGTACTTC.

A word on this clonotype: A read error may be the cause here, since a much bigger clone is one base away. V gene TRBV7-6 combines with J gene TRBJ2-2; possibly TRBD2 for D (6 bases). From germline, CDR1 is SGHVS and CDR2 FNYEAQ. V was trimmed by 1 base and J by 1 base, leaving 7 bases between them. CDR3 size: 15 residues. The CDR3 loop reads CASSLGGENTGELFF. For the CDR3, the DNA is TGTGCCAGCAGCTTAGGGGGGGAGAACACCGGGGAGCTGTTTTTT.

This clonotype was seen more than once but under ten times. J is TRBJ1-2 and V is TRBV20-1; D remains ambiguous. Trimming took 3 bases from V and 2 from J, leaving 13 bases between them. CDR1 is DFQATT, CDR2 SNEGSKA, per germline (reference sequence). This CDR3 region has 14 residues. This CDR3 reads CSASSSGPNYGYTF. The DNA for the CDR3 is TGCAGTGCTAGTAGCTCAGGACCGAACTATGGCTACACCTTC.

V is TRBV20-1 and J is TRBJ1-1; D unclear. Germline CDR1 is DFQATT and CDR2 is SNEGSKA (reference sequence). This CDR3 comprises 13 residues. Deletions cut 5 bases from V and 5 bases from J, with 15 bases between. The CDR3 coding sequence is TGCAGTGCTTGGAACGGGGAATGGACTGAAGCTTTCTTT. It is translated as CSAWNGEWTEAFF.

Only a few counts were recorded for this clonotype. V and J are TRBV7-9 and TRBJ2-2; TRBD2 aligns across 7 bases. Trimming at V came to 4 bases and at J to 2 bases, leaving 7 bases not matched to a gene. CDR3 length equals 16 residues. Germline CDR1 is SEHNR and CDR2 is FQNEAQ (reference sequence). The CDR3 protein is CASSSRGEANTGELFF. In DNA, the CDR3 is TGTGCCAGCAGCTCCCGGGGGGAAGCTAACACCGGGGAGCTGTTTTTT.

CDR3 loop: CASSGTSGDSTDTQYF. As DNA, the CDR3 is TGTGCCAGCAGTGGGACTAGCGGGGATAGCACAGATACGCAGTATTTT. V and J are TRBV12-3 or TRBV12-4 and TRBJ2-3; 13 positions agree with TRBD2. The V segment lost 5 bases and the J segment 0 bases; nucleotides outside the gene matches: 2. The CDR3 is 16 residues long.

This clonotype was counted between two and nine times. The chain employs TRBV27 and TRBJ1-4; 9 bases are a match to TRBD1. The CDR3 consists of 15 residues. The germline gives CDR1 MNHEY, CDR2 SMNVEV (reference sequence). V lost 3 bases and J lost 8; bases outside the gene matches: 7. In DNA, the CDR3 is TGTGCCAGCAGTTTCTACAGGGGGCGAGACGAAAAACTGTTTTTT. It yields the protein CASSFYRGRDEKLFF. The full variable domain, in which reference TRBV27 and TRBJ1-4 provide the parts outside the CDR3, is EAQVTQNPRYLITVTGKKLTVTCSQNMNHEYMSWYRQDPGLGLRQIYYSMNVEVTDKGDVPEGYKVSRKEKRNFPLILESPSPNQTSLYFCASSFYRGRDEKLFFGSGTQLSVL.

The chain uses TRBV27 and TRBJ2-7; D tentatively fits TRBD1 or TRBD2 (6 bases each). This CDR3 comprises 15 residues. V shed 6 bases and J shed 9 bases, with 24 bases lying between them. From germline, CDR1 is MNHEY and CDR2 SMNVEV (reference sequence). The CDR3 is CASSPVGGCVLAQYF. The CDR3 nucleotides read TGTGCCAGCAGCCCAGTAGGGGGGTGCGTCCTGGCGCAGTACTTC.

This clonotype was counted many times. The chain couples TRBV10-3 to TRBJ2-2; 11 bases are a match to TRBD2. Losses at the gene ends were 3 bases for V and 4 bases for J; bases not matched to a gene: 4. Germline assignment: CDR1 ENHRY and CDR2 SYGVKD. The CDR3 is made up of 16 amino acids. The CDR3 DNA follows: TGTGCCATCAGTGAACTAGCGGGGGAACTCACCGGGGAGCTGTTTTTT. Translated, it gives CAISELAGELTGELFF.

This clonotype was detected a few times. V usage is TRBV29-1 and J usage is TRBJ1-2; TRBD1 matches at 8 bases. Germline V lookup: CDR1 SQVTM, CDR2 ANQGSEA. The V segment lost 4 bases and the J segment 6 bases; nucleotides outside the gene matches: 10. The CDR3 totals 14 residues. In nucleotides, the CDR3 is TGCAGCGTTGGGGCGGGACAGGACCTTCATGGCTACACCTTC. Its translation is CSVGAGQDLHGYTF.

The chain carries TRBV5-1 and TRBJ2-7, with 11 nucleotides matching TRBD1. Germline loops: CDR1 SGHRS, CDR2 YFSETQ. This CDR3 has 14 residues. V dropped 7 bases and J dropped 4; count of bases not matched to a gene: 7. The CDR3 region has the DNA TGCGCCAGCCGCAACCGGGACAGGGGGTACGAGCAGTACTTC. Translated: CASRNRDRGYEQYF.

A word on this clonotype: The junction does not match germline at one end; this may be a read error. The V and J genes are TRBV19 and TRBJ1-1, with 7 bases that match TRBD1. CDR1 is LNHDA, CDR2 SQIVND, per germline (reference sequence). This CDR3 spans 15 amino acids. The CDR3 bases are TGTGTCAGTAGCGATCGAACCACAGGGGCTACTGAAGCTTTCTTT. This gives the protein CVSSDRTTGATEAFF.

This chain links TRBV24-1 with TRBJ2-2; 8 nucleotides match TRBD1. The CDR3 length is 17 residues. V was clipped by 3 bases and J by 1 base; unmatched bases: 6. Germline V gene lookup returns CDR1 KGHDR and CDR2 SFDVKD. CDR3 in DNA: TGTGCCACCAGTGATGTTCGTGACAGGGGGAACACCGGGGAGCTGTTTTTT. Encoded protein: CATSDVRDRGNTGELFF.

This clonotype was seen only a few times. This chain joins TRBV28 and TRBJ2-3; TRBD1 might be the D (6 bases). Per the germline V gene, CDR1 is MDHEN and CDR2 is SYDVKM. Deletions cut 6 bases from V and 2 bases from J, with 21 bases between. This CDR3 contains 17 residues. CDR3 residues: CASSLPVGTPYTDTQYF. DNA for the CDR3: TGTGCCAGCAGCCTCCCCGTCGGGACACCTTACACAGATACGCAGTATTTT.

This clonotype has only a few counts. This chain uses TRBV6-8 with TRBJ2-5, with 11 bases identical to TRBD1. The CDR3 runs to 16 residues. J gave up 4 bases and V 2 bases, and 6 bases lay outside the gene matches. Germline CDR1 and CDR2: MNHGY and SAAAGT. CDR3 region: CASSYTWDRGGETQYF. The CDR3 coding sequence is TGTGCCAGCAGTTACACCTGGGACAGGGGGGGAGAGACCCAGTACTTC.

The CDR3 DNA sequence: TGCAGCGTTGAAGATAGGGCTGAGCAGTTCTTC. It is translated as CSVEDRAEQFF. This chain links TRBV29-1 with TRBJ2-1; no definite D call. Trimming removed 0 bases at V and 9 bases at J, with 6 bases between. The CDR3 length is 11 residues. Looked up from germline, CDR1 is SQVTM and CDR2 is ANQGSEA.